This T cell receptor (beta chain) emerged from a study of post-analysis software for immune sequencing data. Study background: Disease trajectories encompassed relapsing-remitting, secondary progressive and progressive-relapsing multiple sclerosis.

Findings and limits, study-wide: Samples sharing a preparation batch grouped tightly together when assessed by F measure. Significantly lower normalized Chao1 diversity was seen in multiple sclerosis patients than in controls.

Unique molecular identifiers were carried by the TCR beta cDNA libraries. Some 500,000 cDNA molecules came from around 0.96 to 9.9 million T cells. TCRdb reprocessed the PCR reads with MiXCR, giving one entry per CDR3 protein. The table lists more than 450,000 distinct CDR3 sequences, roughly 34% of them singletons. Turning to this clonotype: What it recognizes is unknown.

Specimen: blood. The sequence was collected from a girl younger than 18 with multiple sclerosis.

CDR3 bases: TGCAGTGCTAGAGACCCACAGGGGCAACTCGCAGATACGCAGTATTTT. This codes for CSARDPQGQLADTQYF. The chain employs TRBV20-1 and TRBJ2-3, with 7 positions matching TRBD1. J gave up 4 bases and V 0 bases, and 10 bases lay outside the gene matches. The CDR3 is made up of 16 amino acids. From germline, CDR1 is DFQATT and CDR2 SNEGSKA (reference sequence).